These 7 T cell receptor beta chains came from one sample sequenced in a study of a mutant IDH1 vaccine in newly diagnosed glioma. This table comes from immunoSEQ multiplex PCR, and its TCRdb copy is limited to in-frame clones, with some not included. In the table there are 85,000 to 100,000 clones, 80% of which are singletons. Time point noted: baseline, week 1 (first vaccination visit). Treatment given: pre-vaccination baseline after standard-of-care therapy. The sample in question was PBMCs, obtained from a glioma patient treated with radiotherapy, temozolomide or both. The receptors were sampled from a man between 40 and 49 years old with glioma.

V gene TRBV18 combines with J gene TRBJ2-5; D is uncertain. Germline CDR1 reads KGHSH; CDR2 reads LQKENI. The CDR3 contains 16 residues. The V gene lost 2 bases and the J gene lost 5 bases, with 18 bases spanning the gap. CDR3 sequence reads: CASSPTEEPVQETQYF. CDR3 nucleotides: TGTGCCAGCTCACCAACTGAAGAGCCCGTGCAGGAGACCCAGTACTTC.

In this sample, this clone turned up a few times. J is TRBJ1-1 and V is TRBV29-1; D remains unclear. The CDR3 totals 10 residues. V lost 7 bases, J lost 0 bases, and 3 bases lay in between. CDR1 and CDR2 (germline): SQVTM, ANQGSEA. CDR3 coding DNA: TGCAGCGCCCTGAACACTGAAGCTTTCTTT. Translated: CSALNTEAFF.

V usage is TRBV6-5 and J usage is TRBJ1-2, with D maybe TRBD1 (5 bases). This CDR3 is built from 14 residues. V was clipped by 1 base and J by 3 bases, with 9 bases between them. CDR1 is MNHEY and CDR2 is SVGAGI in the germline V gene. CDR3 in DNA: TGTGCCAGCAGTTACTTTCTGGGGGACTATGGCTACACCTTC. Amino acids: CASSYFLGDYGYTF.

This clone was seen more than once but under ten times. The genes are TRBV30 and TRBJ1-5, with a tentative D call TRBD1 (6 bases). Per germline, CDR1 GTSNPN and CDR2 SVGIG (reference sequence). This CDR3 is built from 15 residues. The V and J ends lost 0 bases and 2 bases respectively, with 11 bases between them. CDR3 DNA sequence: TGTGCCTGGAGTGTAGGGGGATTGGGCAATCAGCCCCAGCATTTT. This codes for CAWSVGGLGNQPQHF.

V and J are TRBV19 and TRBJ1-1; D possibly corresponds to TRBD1 (6 bases). CDR3 length: 15 amino acids. The V end lost 0 bases, the J end lost 1 base, and 9 bases lay between the germline ends. CDR1 is LNHDA and CDR2 is SQIVND in the germline V gene (reference sequence). CDR3 residues: CASSIEGAKNTEAFF. As DNA, the CDR3 is TGTGCCAGTAGTATAGAGGGGGCCAAGAACACTGAAGCTTTCTTT.

The chain employs TRBV19 and TRBJ2-1, with 14 bases identical to TRBD2. The germline CDR1 and CDR2 sequences are LNHDA and SQIVND (reference sequence). The CDR3 is made up of 17 amino acids. J lost 6 bases, V lost 6 bases, and 10 bases had no gene match. The CDR3 reads CASRTPGTSGGANEQFF. In DNA, the CDR3 is TGTGCCAGTAGGACACCCGGGACTAGCGGGGGTGCCAATGAGCAGTTCTTC.

V gene TRBV5-1 combines with J gene TRBJ1-3; D uncertain. V shed 1 base and J shed 3 bases, with 14 bases lying between them. The CDR3 has 16 residues. Germline V gene lookup returns CDR1 SGHRS and CDR2 YFSETQ. The CDR3 loop reads CASSLSMLRDGNTIYF. The CDR3 nucleotides are TGCGCCAGCAGCTTGAGTATGTTGAGGGATGGAAACACCATATATTTT.